One TCR beta chain is described in this entry. Profiling relied on immunoSEQ multiplex PCR, and the TCRdb table lists in-frame clones only, not all of them. The sample lists about 490,000 clones; approximately 79% were seen once. Healthy and HIV-negative, the adult donors had no recent acute infections or vaccinations. The donor cohort consisted entirely of Caucasian adults residing in Nashville, Tennessee. The sample originates from a study of shared clonotypes between healthy human individuals. Study details: Serving as donors were a couple of women and a few men, whose ages spanned 18 to 49.

The CDR3 runs to 19 residues. The germline V gene has CDR1 LNHNV and CDR2 YYDKDF (reference sequence). Trimming left V 1 base short and J 2 bases short, with 18 bases between. Sequencing was performed on PBMCs. The receptor was derived from a woman in her 40s in good health. Some clones in this sample may be carry-over from other donors' samples. The chain has TRBV15 and TRBJ2-6; a weak D match, TRBD2 (6 bases). CDR3 sequence: CATSRGAAGPGAGANVLTF. Written as DNA, the CDR3 is TGTGCCACCAGCAGAGGGGCGGCGGGACCAGGCGCTGGGGCCAACGTCCTGACTTTC.